This T cell receptor beta chain was identified during a study of beta chain features in type 1 diabetes (dated by TCRdb to 2016 to 2019). At the level of the whole study: Mean age, gender distribution, total cell number and subset yield were not different between patients and healthy donors. A total of about 100,000,000 sorted cells were examined across all samples, and RNA yield correlated strongly with the number of cells per subset. The study compared the TCRB repertoires of sorted circulating CD4+ T cell subsets in recently diagnosed type 1 diabetes patients with those in matched healthy donors. Whereas all 30 or so donors provided naive and central memory subsets, regulatory and stem cell-like memory subsets were isolated from just 8 patients and roughly 8 healthy donors. Results the study describes overall, beyond this receptor: A moderate but significant shortening of TCRB CDR3 length was observed in type 1 diabetes patients in all four CD4+ subsets. Naive, central memory and regulatory TCRB repertoires appeared more similar among patients than among healthy donors. HLA sub-analyses involved small numbers of individuals, so any influence of HLA type on TCRB rearrangement remained unresolved. Fewer insertions and more nucleotide deletions at VDJ recombination sites were observed in patients with type 1 diabetes, implying thymic rearrangement abnormalities. Because cDNA was sequenced instead of genomic DNA, highly expressing activated cells could be over-represented, though the groups showed no difference in activation or CD3 levels. Shorter templates might have been favored by PCR, but patient and control samples were amplified and corrected together, so both groups would have been affected equally by any skew.

There are a few counts of this clone. Its antigen is not yet known. Base qualities are missing; no much larger clone stands one base away. All of the isolated RNA was reverse transcribed with the High Capacity cDNA Reverse Transcription Kit, so expressed TCRB transcripts were sequenced. Deep immunoSEQ sequencing was performed on naive, central memory and regulatory T cell samples, with an average of roughly 3.6 million total reads per sample. Sorted cells were lysed in RLT buffer and RNA was extracted with DNase-treated RNeasy Micro or Mini kits, depending on cell number. To prevent cross-contamination, every cell subset was processed on its own, while patient and healthy donor samples were processed together. The immunoSEQ multiplex PCR was used to amplify TCRB sequences from cDNA, generating 87-bp fragments that spanned the CDR3 region. Amplicons were sequenced on the Illumina HiSeq platform. The authors processed their data as follows. Synthetic template baselines were used to correct PCR bias computationally, reads within Hamming distance 2 were collapsed, and singletons that could not be merged were discarded. Reads were aligned against IMGT so that V, D and J genes, CDR3 length and insertions or deletions at six rearrangement sites could be assigned. Clonotype counts were normalized to sorted cell number within each subset before computing true diversity and Gini coefficients with the tcR R package. Repertoire sharing was quantified using the overlap coefficient calculated on TCRB nucleotide sequences. Out-of-frame TCRB sequences from naive cells were analyzed as a proxy for the pre-selection repertoire. This immuneACCESS table, as held by TCRdb, lists in-frame sequences with V and J called but not all clones. Of the missing ones, under half trace to an unresolved V gene in checked studies; the others have no known cause. D and trimming come from the DNA, and the V and J calls and clone size come from that table. This sample lists 600,000 to 700,000 clones; around an eighth were detected once. In total, the top ten clones hold 0.022% of the sample.

The CDR3 starts with the cysteine, ends with the phenylalanine, and has 13 residues. The DNA shown is the 39-base CDR3, in frame from base 1. The germline V gene gives CDR1 as SGHVS and CDR2 as FQNEAQ. At the junction V is shortened by 7 bases and J by 6 bases, with 12 bases in between. Each donor gave one peripheral blood draw, roughly 110 mL on average, collected into heparinised tubes. Naive, central memory, regulatory and stem cell-like memory CD4+ T cells were sorted on a BD FACSAria II using a panel including CD45RO, CCR7, CD25, CD127, CD95 and CD27. All sorted populations exceeded 98% purity. PBMCs were isolated right away by Lymphoprep density gradient centrifugation and were stained directly, without culture. To minimize batch effects, samples were stained and sorted in pairs, one healthy donor with one patient per experiment.

The rearranged chain carries TRBV7-8 and TRBJ2-2; no D gene can be assigned with confidence. The sample comprised naive CD4+ T cells from blood. Explained via the paper, the cell subset or site label denotes: true naive CD4+ T cells. This sequence originates from a man aged 18 to 30 with type 1 diabetes. The nucleotide sequence reads as follows: TGTGCCAGCACTACCCGGTCCCCCGGGGAGCTGTTTTTT. It translates as CASTTRSPGELFF.